This TCR beta chain derives from a study of shared clonotypes between healthy human individuals. Overall study findings and caveats: Researchers sampled blood only, noting tissue repertoires likely differ. Clonotype sharing among donors was expected to depend on sequencing depth.

TCRdb keeps only in-frame clones here, not all; method: immunoSEQ multiplex PCR. The profile covers fewer than 650,000 clones, with about 80% appearing a single time and approximately 12% taken by the ten largest. About this clone: What it recognizes is unknown.

The germline V and J ends were trimmed by 10 bases and 4 bases, with 13 bases remaining between them. Germline-derived CDR1 and CDR2 are MDHEN and SYDVKM. The CDR3 is 12 residues long. The sequence derives from a middle-aged woman in good health. Some clones in this sample may be carry-over from other donors' samples. The sequencing input was PBMCs. The chain employs TRBV28 and TRBJ1-1; D possibly corresponds to TRBD1 (5 bases). The DNA of the CDR3 is TGTGCCACCGGGGGGGTTGTCACTGAAGCTTTCTTT. It specifies CATGGVVTEAFF.